This TCR beta chain came from a study of response to subunit inactivated influenza vaccine. One entry per CDR3 protein results from TCRdb running MiXCR on the RT-PCR reads. Of hundreds of thousands of distinct CDR3 sequences listed, under 20% were seen once; the top ten hold approximately 10%. The germline V gene encodes CDR1 MDHEN and CDR2 SYDVKM. The CDR3 consists of 18 residues. Trimming removed 6 bases from V and 4 bases from J, with 24 bases in between. The source of this sequence is a man aged 50-60 years who received an inactivated influenza vaccine. The chain uses TRBV28 and TRBJ1-4, with no clear D. Sequencing was performed on PBMCs from blood, taken 4 to 6 days after vaccination. The CDR3 DNA is TGTGCCAGCAGAGCGGATGGGGAGATGGGATGGGATAATGAAAAACTGTTTTTT. It yields the protein CASRADGEMGWDNEKLFF.